A single sample is the source of the 15 T cell receptor beta chains below, sequenced in a study of T cell responses to AZD1222 COVID-19 vaccine. Produced via immunoSEQ multiplex PCR; TCRdb's table is partial and in-frame only. Of over 85,000 clones in the sample, roughly 84% were seen once. This sample comprised peripheral blood, obtained 28 days after the second AZD1222 dose. The receptors derive from an adult who received the AZD1222 COVID-19 vaccine.

The chain is built from TRBV6-6 and TRBJ1-5; D is uncertain. The germline V and J ends were trimmed by 7 bases and 0 bases, with 7 bases remaining between them. The germline CDR1 and CDR2 sequences are MNHNY and SVGAGI (reference sequence). The CDR3 is 13 amino acids. CDR3 sequence: CASNSYSNQPQHF. The CDR3 nucleotides are TGTGCCAGCAACAGCTATAGCAATCAGCCCCAGCATTTT.

The chain joins TRBV2 to TRBJ2-7, with TRBD2 matching 12 bases. Per germline, CDR1 SNHLY and CDR2 FYNNEI. The V and J ends lost 6 bases and 3 bases, in that order; junction bases with no gene match: 12. The CDR3 is 17 residues long. The CDR3 sequence is CASRLAATSGGYYEQYF. Here the CDR3 DNA reads TGTGCCAGCAGGCTGGCGGCTACTAGCGGGGGGTACTACGAGCAGTACTTC.

The chain carries TRBV18 and TRBJ2-1; TRBD2 is a possible D gene (5 bases). This CDR3 contains 14 residues. V was cut by 4 bases and J by 0 bases, with 7 bases left in between. Per germline, CDR1 KGHSH and CDR2 LQKENI. For the CDR3, the DNA is TGTGCCAGCTCACGGGAGCGCTCCTACAATGAGCAGTTCTTC. Its translation is CASSRERSYNEQFF.

The CDR3 DNA follows: TGCGCCAGCAGCACGGGACTAGTCACAGATACGCAGTATTTT. It yields the protein CASSTGLVTDTQYF. V usage is TRBV5-1 and J usage is TRBJ2-3; 8 nucleotides align to TRBD2. The junction had 3 bases not matched to a gene; V was cut back by 4 bases and J by 2 bases. From germline, CDR1 is SGHRS and CDR2 YFSETQ. CDR3 size: 14 residues.

The V gene is TRBV21-1, the J gene TRBJ2-3; the table calls TRBD1, which could not be checked here. TRBV21-1 corresponds to a pseudogene. This CDR3 comprises 15 residues. The CDR3 reads CASSGIKWGTNTQYF. The CDR3 DNA reads TGTGCCAGCAGCGGAATTAAGTGGGGGACAAATACGCAGTATTTT.

The chain combines TRBV19 with TRBJ1-5; TRBD1 is a possible D gene (5 bases). Germline V lookup: CDR1 LNHDA, CDR2 SQIVND (reference sequence). This CDR3 is built from 16 residues. V lost 5 bases and J lost 1, with 15 bases in between. The DNA for the CDR3 is TGTGCCAGTAGTTTTCGGGGCCCAGGGAGCAATCAGCCCCAGCATTTT. Translating it yields CASSFRGPGSNQPQHF.

The chain employs TRBV7-3 and TRBJ2-3; 8 positions match TRBD2. The CDR3 is 16 residues long. After removal of 6 bases from V and 2 bases from J, the junction contained 10 bases not matched to a gene. Germline CDR1 and CDR2: SGHTA and FQGTGA. The CDR3 is CASSQRGSGATDTQYF. The DNA for the CDR3 is TGTGCCAGCAGTCAGCGGGGTAGCGGGGCCACAGATACGCAGTATTTT.

A remark on this clone: One end of the junction fails to match germline, which may point to a read error. V gene TRBV4-3 combines with J gene TRBJ1-2; D remains ambiguous. The CDR3 loop spans 13 amino acids. Per germline, CDR1 LGHNA and CDR2 YSLEER. The CDR3: CASSQDWAASVWF. The CDR3 nucleotides are TGCGCCAGCAGCCAAGATTGGGCAGCCTCTGTCTGGTTC.

The chain has TRBV2 and TRBJ2-1; D gene ambiguous. V lost 1 base to trimming and J lost 5 bases, with 6 bases between them. The CDR3 runs to 13 residues. Germline V gene sequence: CDR1 SNHLY, CDR2 FYNNEI. The CDR3 spells CASSEGLNNEQFF. The CDR3 DNA sequence: TGTGCCAGCAGTGAAGGACTGAACAATGAGCAGTTCTTC. Looking up the rest from reference TRBV2 and TRBJ2-1 gives the full variable domain: EPEVTQTPSHQVTQMGQEVILRCVPISNHLYFYWYRQILGQKVEFLVSFYNNEISEKSEIFDDQFSVERPDGSNFTLKIRSTKLEDSAMYFCASSEGLNNEQFFGPGTRLTVL.

The rearrangement links TRBV6-5 to TRBJ1-1; D may be TRBD1 (5 bases). This CDR3 region has 12 residues. Germline loops: CDR1 MNHEY, CDR2 SVGAGI. V lost 3 bases and J lost 7, with 9 bases in between. CDR3 protein: CASSYWGGEAFF. CDR3 in DNA: TGTGCCAGCAGTTATTGGGGGGGTGAAGCTTTCTTT.

J is TRBJ1-1 and V is TRBV6-6; D may be TRBD1 (5 bases). The CDR3 is 14 residues long. V lost 7 bases to trimming and J lost 5 bases, with 17 bases between them. Per germline, CDR1 MNHNY and CDR2 SVGAGI (reference sequence). The CDR3 protein is CASIILDIRTEAFF. The CDR3 coding sequence is TGTGCCAGCATTATACTGGACATCAGGACTGAAGCTTTCTTT.

The J gene is TRBJ2-2, the V gene TRBV3-1 (or the pseudogene TRBV3-2), with D uncertain. Germline V CDR1 and CDR2: LGHDT, YNNKEL (reference sequence). CDR3 size: 11 residues. V dropped 4 bases and J dropped 8 bases, with 5 bases sitting between them. DNA of the CDR3: TGTGCCAGCAGCCTGGTAGGGGAGCTGTTTTTT. It codes for CASSLVGELFF.

CDR3 in amino acids: CASSLVKDYEYF. DNA for the CDR3: TGTGCCAGCAGCTTAGTTAAGGACTACGAGTATTTT. V usage is TRBV7-9 and J usage is TRBJ2-3; D perhaps matches TRBD2 (6 bases). Germline V gene sequence: CDR1 SEHNR, CDR2 FQNEAQ (reference sequence). Trimming removed 1 base from V and 13 bases from J, with 12 bases in between. This CDR3 has 12 residues.

This sequence joins TRBV5-4 and TRBJ2-3; 9 bases line up with TRBD2. This CDR3 comprises 18 residues. V gave up 0 bases and J gave up 3 bases; unmatched junction bases: 11. Germline CDR1 reads SGHNT; CDR2 reads YYREEE (reference sequence). This CDR3 reads CASSLATRRGGSTDTQYF. In DNA form, the CDR3 reads TGTGCCAGCAGCTTGGCGACTAGGCGGGGGGGCTCGACAGATACGCAGTATTTT.

The V and J genes are TRBV15 and TRBJ1-5; D ambiguous. This CDR3 contains 15 residues. Germline CDR1 is LNHNV and CDR2 is YYDKDF (reference sequence). V was shortened by 9 bases and J by 7 bases, with 22 bases between the two germline ends. CDR3 sequence (DNA): TGTGCCACAAGATTTTTGGACGGGTTGCGACAGCCCCAGCATTTT. It codes for CATRFLDGLRQPQHF.